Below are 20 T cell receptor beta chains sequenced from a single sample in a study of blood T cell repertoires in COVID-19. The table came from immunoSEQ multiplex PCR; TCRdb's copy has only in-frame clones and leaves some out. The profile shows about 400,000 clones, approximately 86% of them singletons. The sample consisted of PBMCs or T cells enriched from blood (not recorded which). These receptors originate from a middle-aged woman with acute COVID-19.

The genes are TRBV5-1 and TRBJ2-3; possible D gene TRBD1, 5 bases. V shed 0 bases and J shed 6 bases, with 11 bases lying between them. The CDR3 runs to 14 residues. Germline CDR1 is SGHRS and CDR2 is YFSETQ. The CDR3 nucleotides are TGCGCCAGCAGCTTGGGTCAGGGTGACGATACGCAGTATTTT. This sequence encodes CASSLGQGDDTQYF.

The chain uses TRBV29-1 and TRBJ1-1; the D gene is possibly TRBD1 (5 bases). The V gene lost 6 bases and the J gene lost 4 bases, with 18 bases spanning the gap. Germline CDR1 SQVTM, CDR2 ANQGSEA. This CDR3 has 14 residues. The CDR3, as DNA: TGCAGCGTCGTGTCCCCAGGGCAGGGCACTGAAGCTTTCTTT. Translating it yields CSVVSPGQGTEAFF. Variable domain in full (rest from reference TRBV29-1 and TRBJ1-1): SAVISQKPSRDICQRGTSLTIQCQVDSQVTMMFWYRQQPGQSLTLIATANQGSEATYESGFVIDKFPISRPNLTFSTLTVSNMSPEDSSIYLCSVVSPGQGTEAFFGQGTRLTVV.

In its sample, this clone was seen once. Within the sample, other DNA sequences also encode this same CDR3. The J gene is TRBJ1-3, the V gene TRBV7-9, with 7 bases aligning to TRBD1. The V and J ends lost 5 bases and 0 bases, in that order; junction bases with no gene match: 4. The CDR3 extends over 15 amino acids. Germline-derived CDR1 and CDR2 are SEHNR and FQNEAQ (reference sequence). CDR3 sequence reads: CASSQGQHSGNTIYF. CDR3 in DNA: TGTGCCAGCAGCCAGGGACAGCACTCTGGAAACACCATATATTTT.

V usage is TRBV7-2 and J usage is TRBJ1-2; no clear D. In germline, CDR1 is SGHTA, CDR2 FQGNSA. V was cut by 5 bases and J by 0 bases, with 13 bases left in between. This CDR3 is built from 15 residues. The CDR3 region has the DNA TGTGCCAGCAGCCAAGGTTGGCGGTCTAACTATGGCTACACCTTC. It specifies CASSQGWRSNYGYTF.

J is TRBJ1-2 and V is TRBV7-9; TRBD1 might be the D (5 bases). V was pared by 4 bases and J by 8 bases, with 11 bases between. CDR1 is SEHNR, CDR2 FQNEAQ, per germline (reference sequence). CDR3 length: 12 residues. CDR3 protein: CASSSPGYGYTF. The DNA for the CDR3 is TGTGCCAGCAGCTCCCCAGGGTACGGCTACACCTTC.

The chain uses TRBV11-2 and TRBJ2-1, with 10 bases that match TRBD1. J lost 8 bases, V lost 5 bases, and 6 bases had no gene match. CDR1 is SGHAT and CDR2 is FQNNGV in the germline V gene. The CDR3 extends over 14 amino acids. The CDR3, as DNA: TGTGCCAGCAGCCTCGGGACAGGGGTATATGAGCAGTTCTTC. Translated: CASSLGTGVYEQFF.

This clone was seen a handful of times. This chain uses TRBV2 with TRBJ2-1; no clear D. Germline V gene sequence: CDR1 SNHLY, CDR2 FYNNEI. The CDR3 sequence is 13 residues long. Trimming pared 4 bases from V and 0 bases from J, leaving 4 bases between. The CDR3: CASSVGSYNEQFF. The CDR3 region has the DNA TGTGCCAGCAGTGTCGGCTCCTACAATGAGCAGTTCTTC.

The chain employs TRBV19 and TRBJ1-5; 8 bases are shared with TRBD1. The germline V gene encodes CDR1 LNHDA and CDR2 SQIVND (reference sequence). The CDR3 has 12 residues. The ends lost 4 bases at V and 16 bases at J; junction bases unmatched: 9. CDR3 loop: CASSTRGLGAHF. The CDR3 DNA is TGTGCCAGTAGTACCAGGGGGCTTGGGGCCCATTTT. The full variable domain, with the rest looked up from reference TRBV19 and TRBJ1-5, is DGGITQSPKYLFRKEGQNVTLSCEQNLNHDAMYWYRQDPGQGLRLIYYSQIVNDFQKGDIAEGYSVSREKKESFPLTVTSAQKNPTAFYLCASSTRGLGAHFGDGTRLSIL.

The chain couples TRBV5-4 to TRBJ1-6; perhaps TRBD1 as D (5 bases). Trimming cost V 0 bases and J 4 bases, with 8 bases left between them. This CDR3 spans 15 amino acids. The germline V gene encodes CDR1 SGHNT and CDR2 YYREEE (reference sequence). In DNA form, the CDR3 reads TGTGCCAGCAGCTTGGTCGGGGGTTATAATTCACCCCTCCACTTT. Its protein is CASSLVGGYNSPLHF.

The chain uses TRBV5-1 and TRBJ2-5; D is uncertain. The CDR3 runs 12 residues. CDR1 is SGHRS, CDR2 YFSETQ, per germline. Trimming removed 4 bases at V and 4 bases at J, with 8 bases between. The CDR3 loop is CASSRLRETQYF. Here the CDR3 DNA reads TGCGCCAGCAGCCGACTCCGAGAGACCCAGTACTTC. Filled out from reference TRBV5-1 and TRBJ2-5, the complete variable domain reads KAGVTQTPRYLIKTRGQQVTLSCSPISGHRSVSWYQQTPGQGLQFLFEYFSETQRNKGNFPGRFSGRQFSNSRSEMNVSTLELGDSALYLCASSRLRETQYFGPGTRLLVL.

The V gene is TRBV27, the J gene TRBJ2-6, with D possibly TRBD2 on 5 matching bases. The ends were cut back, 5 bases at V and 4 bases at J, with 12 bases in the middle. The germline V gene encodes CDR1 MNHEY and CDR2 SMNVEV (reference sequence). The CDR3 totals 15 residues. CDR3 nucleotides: TGTGCCAGCAGTAATCGACGGGGAGGGGCCAACGTCCTGACTTTC. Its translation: CASSNRRGGANVLTF.

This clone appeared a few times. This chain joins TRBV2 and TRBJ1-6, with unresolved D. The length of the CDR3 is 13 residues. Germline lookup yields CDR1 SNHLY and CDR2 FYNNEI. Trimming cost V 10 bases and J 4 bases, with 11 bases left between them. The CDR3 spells CATSGAYNSPLHF. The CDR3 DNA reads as TGTGCCACCTCGGGAGCTTATAATTCACCCCTCCACTTT.

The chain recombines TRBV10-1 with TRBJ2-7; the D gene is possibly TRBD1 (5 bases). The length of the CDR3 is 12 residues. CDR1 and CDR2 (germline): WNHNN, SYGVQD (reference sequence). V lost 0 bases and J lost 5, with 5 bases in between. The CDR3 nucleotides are TGCGCCAGCAGTGAGTCAGGGGACGAGCAGTACTTC. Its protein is CASSESGDEQYF.

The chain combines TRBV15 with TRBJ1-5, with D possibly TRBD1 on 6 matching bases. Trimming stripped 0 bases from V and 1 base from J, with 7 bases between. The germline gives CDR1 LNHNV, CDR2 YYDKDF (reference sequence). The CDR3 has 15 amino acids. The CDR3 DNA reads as TGTGCCACCAGCAGAGAGGGGGCAAGCAATCAGCCCCAGCATTTT. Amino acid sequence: CATSREGASNQPQHF.

The CDR3 nucleotides read TGTGCCACCAGTGATCCATCGGACAGGGGGAACTATGGCTACACCTTC. As protein: CATSDPSDRGNYGYTF. The chain couples TRBV24-1 to TRBJ1-2; 10 bases are shared with TRBD1. V lost 3 bases, J lost 2 bases, and 5 bases stayed unmatched. The germline V gene encodes CDR1 KGHDR and CDR2 SFDVKD. CDR3 length: 16 residues.

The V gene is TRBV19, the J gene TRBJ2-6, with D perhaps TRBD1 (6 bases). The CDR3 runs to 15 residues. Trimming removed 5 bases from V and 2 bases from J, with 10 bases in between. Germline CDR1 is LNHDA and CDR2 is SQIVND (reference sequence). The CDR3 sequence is CASSPWTAGANVLTF. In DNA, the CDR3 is TGTGCCAGTAGTCCGTGGACAGCTGGGGCCAACGTCCTGACTTTC.

CDR3 region: CSVTEQGAHEQYF. The DNA of the CDR3 is TGCAGCGTTACTGAACAGGGGGCCCACGAGCAGTACTTC. The chain couples TRBV29-1 to TRBJ2-7; 9 bases are shared with TRBD1. CDR1 and CDR2 (germline): SQVTM, ANQGSEA. The CDR3 runs to 13 residues. The V segment lost 5 bases and the J segment 5 bases; nucleotides outside the gene matches: 7.

The CDR3 here is CASSVDRAGSSYEQYF. The CDR3 DNA reads as TGTGCCAGCAGCGTCGACAGGGCGGGAAGCTCCTACGAGCAGTACTTC. The V gene is TRBV5-4, the J gene TRBJ2-7; D perhaps matches TRBD1 (7 bases). This CDR3 region has 16 residues. Germline assignment: CDR1 SGHNT and CDR2 YYREEE (reference sequence). V was pared by 4 bases and J by 0 bases, with 17 bases between. The complete variable domain, with remaining parts taken from reference TRBV5-4 and TRBJ2-7, reads ETGVTQSPTHLIKTRGQQVTLRCSSQSGHNTVSWYQQALGQGPQFIFQYYREEENGRGNFPPRFSGLQFPNYSSELNVNALELDDSALYLCASSVDRAGSSYEQYFGPGTRLTVT.

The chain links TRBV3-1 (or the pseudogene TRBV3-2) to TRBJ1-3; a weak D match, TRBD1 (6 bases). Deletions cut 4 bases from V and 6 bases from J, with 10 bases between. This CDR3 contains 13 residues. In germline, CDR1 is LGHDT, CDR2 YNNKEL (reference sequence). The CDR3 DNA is TGTGCCAGCAGCCGCAGGGGAGTAAACACCATATATTTT. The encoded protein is CASSRRGVNTIYF.

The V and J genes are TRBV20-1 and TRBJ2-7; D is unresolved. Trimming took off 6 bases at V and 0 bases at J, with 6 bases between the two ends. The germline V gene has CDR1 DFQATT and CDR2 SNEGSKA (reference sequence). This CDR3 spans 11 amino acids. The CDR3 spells CSATSSYEQYF. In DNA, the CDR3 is TGCAGTGCAACGAGCTCCTACGAGCAGTACTTC.